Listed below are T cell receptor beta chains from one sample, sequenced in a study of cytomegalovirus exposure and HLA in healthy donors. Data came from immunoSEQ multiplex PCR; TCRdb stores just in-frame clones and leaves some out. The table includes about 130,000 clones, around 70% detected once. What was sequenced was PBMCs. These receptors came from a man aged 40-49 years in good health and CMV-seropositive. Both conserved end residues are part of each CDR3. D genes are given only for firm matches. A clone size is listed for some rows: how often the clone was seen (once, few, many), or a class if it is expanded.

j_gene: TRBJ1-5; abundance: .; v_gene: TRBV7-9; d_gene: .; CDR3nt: TGTGCCAGCAGTGGACAGAATCGCAATCAGCCCCAGCATTTT; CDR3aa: CASSGQNRNQPQHF
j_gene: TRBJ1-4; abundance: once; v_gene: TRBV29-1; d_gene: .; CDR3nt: TGCAGCGTTGAACAGGTTGCGGGTGAAAAACTGTTTTTT; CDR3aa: CSVEQVAGEKLFF
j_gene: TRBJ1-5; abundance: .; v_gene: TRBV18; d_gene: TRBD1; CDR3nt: TGTGCCAGCTCACCACTACAGGGGGAACAGCCCCAGCATTTT; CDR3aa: CASSPLQGEQPQHF
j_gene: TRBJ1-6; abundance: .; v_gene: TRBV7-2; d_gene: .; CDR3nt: TGTGCCAGCAGCTTAAGGGCCTTAGGACAGACAAGGGCTTCACCCCTCCACTTT; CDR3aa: CASSLRALGQTRASPLHF
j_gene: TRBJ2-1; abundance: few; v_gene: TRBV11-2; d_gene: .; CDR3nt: TGTGCCAGCAGCTTGACAGTAAGGCAGTTCTTC; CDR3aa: CASSLTVRQFF
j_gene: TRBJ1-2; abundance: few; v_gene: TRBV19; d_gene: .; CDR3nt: TGTGCCAGTAGTCCCAATCAAGGGGCGCCCGGCTACACCTTC; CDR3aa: CASSPNQGAPGYTF
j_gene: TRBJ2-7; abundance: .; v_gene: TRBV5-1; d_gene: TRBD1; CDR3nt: TGCGCCAGCAGCTTCCAGGGGGCCTATTCCTACGAGCAGTACTTC; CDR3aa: CASSFQGAYSYEQYF
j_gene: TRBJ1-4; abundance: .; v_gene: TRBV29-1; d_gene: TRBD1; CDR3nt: TGCAGCGTTGAAATGGGACAGGGGAATGAAAAACTGTTTTTT; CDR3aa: CSVEMGQGNEKLFF
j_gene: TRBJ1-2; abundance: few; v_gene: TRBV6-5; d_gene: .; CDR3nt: TGTGCCAGCAGCCACGACAGAGACGCTAACTATGGCTACACCTTC; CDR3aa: CASSHDRDANYGYTF
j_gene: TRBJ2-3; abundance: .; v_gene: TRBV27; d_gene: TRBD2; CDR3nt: TGTGCCAGCAGTGTATATCAGACTAGCGGGAAGCTCCTACGGACAGATACGCAGTATTTT; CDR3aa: CASSVYQTSGKLLRTDTQYF
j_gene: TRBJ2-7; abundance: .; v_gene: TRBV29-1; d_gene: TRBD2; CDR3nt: TGCAGCGTTGCCCTGACTAGCGGCTCTTACGAGCAGTACTTC; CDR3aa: CSVALTSGSYEQYF
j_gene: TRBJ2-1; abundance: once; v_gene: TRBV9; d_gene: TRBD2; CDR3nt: TGTGCCAGCAGCAAACTAGCGGGGGATGGGAATGAGCAGTTCTTC; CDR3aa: CASSKLAGDGNEQFF
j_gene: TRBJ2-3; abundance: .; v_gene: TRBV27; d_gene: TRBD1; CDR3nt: TGTGCCAGCAGTTTAGGACAGGGAGGTTTTCGCACAGATACGCAGTATTTT; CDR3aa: CASSLGQGGFRTDTQYF